The 18 T cell receptor beta chains below all came from one sample that was sequenced in a study of blood T cell repertoires in COVID-19. Produced via immunoSEQ multiplex PCR; TCRdb's table is partial and in-frame only. The sample shows some 460,000 clones, around 89% of them seen only once. Input material: peripheral blood. Source of these receptors: a woman in her thirties with acute or convalescent COVID-19.

V gene TRBV4-1 combines with J gene TRBJ2-7; 9 bases match TRBD2. The CDR3 extends over 15 amino acids. Germline V CDR1 and CDR2: MGHRA, YSYEKL. Trimming removed 2 bases from V and 2 bases from J; junction bases left unmatched: 4. The CDR3: CASSQRLAETYEQYF. As DNA, the CDR3 is TGCGCCAGCAGCCAAAGACTAGCGGAGACCTACGAGCAGTACTTC.

Details on this clone: At the DNA level, this CDR3 is encoded by other sequences in the same sample as well. This rearrangement joins TRBV6-5 to TRBJ1-1; 7 bases map to TRBD1. With V trimmed by 6 bases and J by 5 bases, 3 bases remained unmatched. Germline-derived CDR1 and CDR2 are MNHEY and SVGAGI. The CDR3 totals 12 residues. The CDR3 DNA reads as TGTGCCAGCAGCAGGGGGGATACTGAAGCTTTCTTT. Translating gives CASSRGDTEAFF.

The genes are TRBV14 and TRBJ2-6, with 9 positions matching TRBD1. The CDR3 loop spans 18 amino acids. V was clipped by 9 bases and J by 0 bases; unmatched bases: 12. Germline V gene sequence: CDR1 SGHDN, CDR2 FVKESK. CDR3 amino acids: CARCTGTGQSSGANVLTF. The CDR3 coding sequence is TGTGCCAGATGTACCGGGACAGGGCAATCCTCTGGGGCCAACGTCCTGACTTTC.

The rearrangement uses TRBV18 and TRBJ1-1, with 7 positions matching TRBD1. Germline CDR1 is KGHSH and CDR2 is LQKENI. Trimming at V came to 4 bases and at J to 4 bases, leaving 12 bases not matched to a gene. CDR3 size: 16 residues. The CDR3 region is CASSRIIQGDVTEAFF. The CDR3 region has the DNA TGTGCCAGCTCACGAATCATCCAGGGGGATGTCACTGAAGCTTTCTTT.

The chain combines TRBV5-1 with TRBJ1-1, with no clear D. Trimming pared 0 bases from V and 10 bases from J, leaving 13 bases between. This CDR3 region has 13 residues. Germline values: CDR1 SGHRS, CDR2 YFSETQ. The CDR3 DNA is TGCGCCAGCAGCTTGGCCGGGTTATCGGGAGCTTTCTTT. Its translation: CASSLAGLSGAFF.

The V and J genes are TRBV24-1 and TRBJ2-1; TRBD1 matches 8 bases. Losses at the gene ends were 5 bases for V and 5 bases for J; bases not matched to a gene: 4. Per the germline V gene, CDR1 is KGHDR and CDR2 is SFDVKD. The CDR3 consists of 14 residues. CDR3 bases: TGTGCCACCAGTGGAAGGACAGGGAACAATGAGCAGTTCTTC. Translated: CATSGRTGNNEQFF.

The CDR3 coding sequence is TGTGCCAGCAGCCCCCGGACAGAGTACCAAGAGACCCAGTACTTC. The encoded protein is CASSPRTEYQETQYF. V and J are TRBV3-1 (or the pseudogene TRBV3-2) and TRBJ2-5, with D possibly being TRBD1 (6 bases). Germline loops: CDR1 LGHDT, CDR2 YNNKEL (reference sequence). The CDR3 is 15 amino acids. The ends were cut back, 4 bases at V and 0 bases at J, with 12 bases in the middle.

The V and J genes are TRBV7-9 and TRBJ1-2; 7 nucleotides line up with TRBD1. The J segment lost 5 bases and the V segment lost 5 bases, leaving 8 bases of the junction unmatched. Germline V CDR1 and CDR2: SEHNR, FQNEAQ (reference sequence). The CDR3 length is 14 residues. CDR3 sequence reads: CASSLNGGQYGYTF. CDR3 DNA sequence: TGTGCCAGCAGCCTAAACGGGGGACAGTATGGCTACACCTTC.

The CDR3 protein is CASSTQGLAAADTGELFF. In DNA, the CDR3 is TGTGCCAGCAGCACCCAAGGACTAGCTGCCGCGGACACCGGGGAGCTGTTTTTT. The V call is TRBV6-2 or TRBV6-3, the J call TRBJ2-2; 8 nucleotides line up with TRBD2. This CDR3 is 18 amino acids long. Losses at the gene ends were 6 bases for V and 3 bases for J; bases not matched to a gene: 15. Germline CDR1 reads MNHEY; CDR2 reads SVGEGT.

CDR3 sequence reads: CASSLFPGKNTGELFF. DNA for the CDR3: TGTGCCAGCAGTTTGTTTCCAGGGAAGAACACCGGGGAGCTGTTTTTT. J is TRBJ2-2 and V is TRBV28; D perhaps matches TRBD1 (5 bases). The CDR3 spans 16 residues. The V and J ends lost 3 bases and 1 base respectively, with 12 bases between them. Per germline, CDR1 MDHEN and CDR2 SYDVKM.

The V and J genes are TRBV5-1 and TRBJ1-1, with a possible D match to TRBD1 (6 bases). Germline CDR1 and CDR2: SGHRS and YFSETQ. The CDR3 totals 14 residues. Deletions cut 4 bases from V and 1 base from J, with 11 bases between. The CDR3 here is CASSPGQPNTEAFF. DNA of the CDR3: TGCGCCAGCAGCCCCGGACAGCCGAACACTGAAGCTTTCTTT.

The J gene is TRBJ1-5, the V gene TRBV19; a weak D match, TRBD1 (5 bases). The V end was cut by 4 bases, the J end by 5 bases, with 15 bases between. From germline, CDR1 is LNHDA and CDR2 SQIVND (reference sequence). The CDR3 sequence is 15 residues long. The CDR3 loop reads CASSKEEGSHQPQHF. The CDR3 DNA sequence: TGTGCCAGTAGTAAAGAGGAGGGGAGTCATCAGCCCCAGCATTTT.

A few counts support this clone. V is TRBV7-9 and J is TRBJ2-2; TRBD1 aligns across 7 bases. This CDR3 contains 13 residues. The germline CDR1 and CDR2 sequences are SEHNR and FQNEAQ (reference sequence). Unmatched junction bases numbered 2, after V lost 6 bases and J lost 4 bases. The CDR3 region has the DNA TGTGCCAGCAGGGACAGGTTCACCGGGGAGCTGTTTTTT. Amino acid sequence: CASRDRFTGELFF.

In nucleotides, the CDR3 is TGTGCCAGTAGTATGGGGCAGGGGTACCAAGAGACCCAGTACTTC. Encoded protein: CASSMGQGYQETQYF. V is TRBV19 and J is TRBJ2-5; D perhaps matches TRBD1 (6 bases). The CDR3 contains 15 residues. Trimming left V 3 bases short and J 0 bases short, with 11 bases between. CDR1 and CDR2 from the germline V gene are LNHDA and SQIVND (reference sequence).

The V gene is TRBV5-1, the J gene TRBJ2-5; D might be TRBD1 (5 bases). V lost 0 bases, J lost 4 bases, and 13 bases lay in between. The CDR3 has 15 amino acids. Per the germline V gene, CDR1 is SGHRS and CDR2 is YFSETQ. The CDR3 nucleotides are TGCGCCAGCAGCTTGGAAGGGGTATGGGGAGAGACCCAGTACTTC. This codes for CASSLEGVWGETQYF.

V and J are TRBV3-1 (or the pseudogene TRBV3-2) and TRBJ2-1; 9 bases are a match to TRBD1. In germline, CDR1 is LGHDT, CDR2 YNNKEL (reference sequence). This CDR3 contains 20 residues. Trimming removed 6 bases from V and 1 base from J; junction bases left unmatched: 19. CDR3 coding DNA: TGTGCCAGCAGTCAGGTAACCGGGACAGGGTATCGTTATTCCTACAATGAGCAGTTCTTC. It codes for CASSQVTGTGYRYSYNEQFF.

The chain recombines TRBV5-4 with TRBJ2-1, with 9 nucleotides matching TRBD2. Trimming cost V 3 bases and J 0 bases; bases outside gene matches: 10. Germline V lookup: CDR1 SGHNT, CDR2 YYREEE (reference sequence). This CDR3 spans 18 amino acids. This CDR3 is CASSSAGGARGSYNEQFF. Written as DNA, the CDR3 is TGTGCCAGCAGCTCAGCGGGGGGTGCAAGAGGCTCCTACAATGAGCAGTTCTTC.

The V and J genes are TRBV6-5 and TRBJ2-1; no clear D gene. The CDR3 contains 14 residues. In germline, CDR1 is MNHEY, CDR2 SVGAGI. V shed 4 bases and J shed 2 bases, with 9 bases lying between them. CDR3 sequence (DNA): TGTGCCAGCAGTTCCAACTTGGCCTACAATGAGCAGTTCTTC. It encodes CASSSNLAYNEQFF.